This passage covers 15 T cell receptor beta chains from one sample sequenced in a study of CXCR3-negative and CXCR3-positive naive CD8 T cells. Study results and caveats: Naive cells that were CXCR3-positive had more hydrophobic TRB CDR3s (compared with CXCR3-negative naive cells).

Their cognate antigens are unknown. Carrying UMI labels, the TRB cDNA libraries were prepared through 5' RACE. TCRdb reworked the 5' RACE reads into one entry per CDR3 protein, no DNA. The clone table shows under 150,000 distinct CDR3 sequences, with the ten largest holding under 0.75%. The source material was naive CXCR3+ CD8+ T cells from blood. This sample's subset: CD45RO-CCR7+CD27+CD95- naive CD8+ T cells expressing CXCR3 (TNR3+). These receptor sequences come from a human donor in good health. Some clones in this sample may be carry-over from other donors' samples.

The chain couples TRBV7-9 to TRBJ2-7; TCRdb calls TRBD2, which cannot be checked without DNA. Germline V CDR1 and CDR2: SEHNR, FQNEAQ (reference sequence). There are 18 residues in the CDR3. The CDR3 here is CASSLSTMGGPARWEQYF.

The genes are TRBV12-3 or TRBV12-4 and TRBJ2-4; without DNA, the TCRdb call of TRBD1 cannot be checked. The CDR3 contains 15 residues. The CDR3 spells CASSPGSVAKNIQYF.

The V call is TRBV6-2 or TRBV6-3, the J call TRBJ1-1; TCRdb outputs TRBD1, but without DNA this stays unchecked. The length of the CDR3 is 14 residues. Germline lookup yields CDR1 MNHEY and CDR2 SVGEGT. This CDR3 is CASSYRTGNTEAFF.

V and J are TRBV7-9 and TRBJ1-1; the D call of TRBD1 rests on TCRdb alone, since no DNA is present to check it. Germline V gives CDR1 SEHNR, CDR2 FQNEAQ (reference sequence). The CDR3 loop spans 13 amino acids. CDR3 region: CASSLATQGAAFF.

V is TRBV29-1 and J is TRBJ2-1; TCRdb indicates TRBD2, and absent DNA this call remains unverified. The CDR3 has 18 residues. The germline gives CDR1 SQVTM, CDR2 ANQGSEA. The CDR3 reads CSLRGLAGGKSSYNEQFF.

The rearrangement joins TRBV29-1 to TRBJ2-7. Germline lookup yields CDR1 SQVTM and CDR2 ANQGSEA. The CDR3 runs to 12 residues. The CDR3 loop is CSVGAGAYEQYF.

This CDR3 reads CASSPGTASNEKLFF. The chain couples TRBV4-3 to TRBJ1-4; the TCRdb D gene call, TRBD1, has no DNA to confirm it. Germline CDR1 LGHNA, CDR2 YSLEER. CDR3 length: 15 residues.

This chain links TRBV4-1 with TRBJ2-1. CDR3 length equals 16 residues. The germline V gene has CDR1 MGHRA and CDR2 YSYEKL. CDR3 amino acids: CASSQVGELGYNEQFF.

The chain links TRBV10-3 to TRBJ2-5. CDR3 length: 15 residues. Germline CDR1 is ENHRY and CDR2 is SYGVKD. CDR3 loop: CAISENEADQETQYF.

The V and J genes are TRBV12-3 or TRBV12-4 and TRBJ2-7; TCRdb outputs TRBD2, but without DNA this stays unchecked. This CDR3 region has 14 residues. The CDR3 spells CASTHSASSYEQYF.

This chain connects TRBV14 to TRBJ2-7; TCRdb proposes TRBD1, but this gene call is untestable without DNA. The CDR3 has 15 residues. Germline loops: CDR1 SGHDN, CDR2 FVKESK. This CDR3 is CASSQGPRTGYEQYF. Using reference TRBV14 and TRBJ2-7 for the parts outside the CDR3, the full variable domain is EAGVTQFPSHSVIEKGQTVTLRCDPISGHDNLYWYRRVMGKEIKFLLHFVKESKQDESGMPNNRFLAERTGGTYSTLKVQPAELEDSGVYFCASSQGPRTGYEQYFGPGTRLTVT.

This chain links TRBV27 with TRBJ1-3. The V gene's germline CDR1 is MNHEY and CDR2 SMNVEV (reference sequence). CDR3 length equals 14 residues. CDR3 amino acids: CASRDLDSENTIYF.

The V call is TRBV4-1, the J call TRBJ2-7; the TCRdb call, TRBD1, lacks DNA for checking. CDR3 length equals 14 residues. Germline values: CDR1 MGHRA, CDR2 YSYEKL. CDR3 residues: CASSQGDRYYEQYF.

The V gene is TRBV5-5, the J gene TRBJ2-7; there is no DNA to check the TCRdb D call of TRBD1. Germline-derived CDR1 and CDR2 are SGHKS and YYEKEE (reference sequence). The CDR3 totals 13 residues. CDR3 residues: CASSFGTGYEQYF.

The rearrangement uses TRBV28 and TRBJ1-2; TCRdb's assignment of TRBD1 cannot be checked, as there is no DNA. Germline V gene data show CDR1 as MDHEN and CDR2 as SYDVKM. The CDR3 is made up of 14 amino acids. The CDR3: CASSPSGTNYGYTF.